This passage covers 14 T cell receptor beta chains from one sample sequenced in a study of a mutant IDH1 vaccine in newly diagnosed glioma. TCRdb's table, derived via immunoSEQ multiplex PCR, lists solely in-frame clones and lacks some. The data contain 50,000 or so clones, under 90% of them singletons. Described time point: week 5, during vaccination. Every vaccination contained 300 ug of the mutant IDH1 20-mer peptide and was paired with topical imiquimod. Their antigens remain unidentified. This sample comprised PBMCs, obtained from a glioma patient whose treatment included an IDH1 peptide vaccine. The receptors shown here come from a woman aged 50 to 60 with glioma.

This clone was seen once. The chain recombines TRBV2 with TRBJ2-7; tentatively, D is TRBD2 (6 bases). The CDR3 totals 14 residues. In germline, CDR1 is SNHLY, CDR2 FYNNEI. The V end lost 4 bases, the J end lost 4 bases, and 14 bases lay between the germline ends. The CDR3 loop is CASSVTRGRYEQYF. CDR3 DNA: TGTGCCAGCAGTGTGACTCGGGGGAGGTACGAGCAGTACTTC.

V gene TRBV4-1 combines with J gene TRBJ2-1, with TRBD2 identical over 7 bases. The ends lost 7 bases at V and 5 bases at J; junction bases unmatched: 8. There are 14 residues in the CDR3. In germline, CDR1 is MGHRA, CDR2 YSYEKL. The CDR3 reads CASNRRTRNNEQFF. The CDR3 region has the DNA TGCGCCAGCAACCGCAGGACTAGGAACAATGAGCAGTTCTTC.

The chain couples TRBV28 to TRBJ1-6; D is unresolved. With 3 bases removed from V and 8 bases from J, the gap between germline ends came to 11 bases. CDR1 MDHEN and CDR2 SYDVKM come from the germline V gene. The CDR3 has 14 residues. CDR3 DNA: TGTGCCAGCAGTTTCTCCAGAAGACATTCACCCCTCCACTTT. This encodes CASSFSRRHSPLHF.

The chain combines TRBV10-3 with TRBJ2-7; a possible D gene is TRBD1 (6 bases). Germline V gives CDR1 ENHRY, CDR2 SYGVKD. The V end lost 6 bases, the J end lost 4 bases, and 10 bases lay between the germline ends. The CDR3 length is 12 residues. The CDR3 spells CAIRGDTYEQYF. The DNA of the CDR3 is TGTGCCATCAGGGGGGACACGTACGAGCAGTACTTC.

The count of this clone is one. The chain joins TRBV7-9 to TRBJ1-1; D perhaps matches TRBD1 (5 bases). CDR1 is SEHNR and CDR2 is FQNEAQ in the germline V gene (reference sequence). V gave up 0 bases and J gave up 1 base, with 9 bases separating them. This CDR3 has 15 amino acids. The CDR3 here is CASSLAKGPNTEAFF. DNA of the CDR3: TGTGCCAGCAGCTTAGCCAAGGGGCCGAACACTGAAGCTTTCTTT. Full variable domain (rest looked up from reference TRBV7-9 and TRBJ1-1): DTGVSQNPRHKITKRGQNVTFRCDPISEHNRLYWYRQTLGQGPEFLTYFQNEAQLEKSRLLSDRFSAERPKGSFSTLEIQRTEQGDSAMYLCASSLAKGPNTEAFFGQGTRLTVV.

J is TRBJ1-1 and V is TRBV19; 9 nucleotides agree with TRBD1. The CDR3 runs to 14 residues. With 6 bases clipped from V and 5 bases from J, the junction kept 7 bases outside the gene matches. The germline gives CDR1 LNHDA, CDR2 SQIVND (reference sequence). CDR3 loop: CASSDRGFATEAFF. The CDR3 DNA is TGTGCCAGTAGCGACAGGGGGTTTGCTACTGAAGCTTTCTTT.

The chain combines TRBV20-1 with TRBJ1-1; the D gene is possibly TRBD1 (6 bases). The CDR3 totals 11 residues. V lost 4 bases and J 10 bases, leaving 13 bases between the germline ends. Germline CDR1 DFQATT, CDR2 SNEGSKA (reference sequence). The CDR3 DNA is TGCAGTGCTAAACCGGGGGCCCGAGCTTTCTTT. Translating gives CSAKPGARAFF.

This chain connects TRBV10-3 to TRBJ2-3; the match to TRBD1 covers 9 bases. CDR1 and CDR2 (germline): ENHRY, SYGVKD. This CDR3 comprises 13 residues. Unmatched junction bases numbered 2, after V lost 7 bases and J lost 3 bases. The CDR3: CAINGQGTDTQYF. The CDR3 nucleotides are TGTGCCATCAACGGACAGGGGACAGATACGCAGTATTTT.

V and J are TRBV5-6 and TRBJ2-6; 7 positions match TRBD1. The CDR3 spans 18 residues. The V and J ends lost 1 base and 0 bases, in that order; junction bases with no gene match: 7. Germline V CDR1 and CDR2: SGHDT, YYEEEE. In DNA form, the CDR3 reads TGTGCCAGCAGCTTGTCTCCGGGACAGCTCTCTGGGGCCAACGTCCTGACTTTC. Protein: CASSLSPGQLSGANVLTF. The full variable domain, its missing parts supplied by reference TRBV5-6 and TRBJ2-6, is DAGVTQSPTHLIKTRGQQVTLRCSPKSGHDTVSWYQQALGQGPQFIFQYYEEEERQRGNFPDRFSGHQFPNYSSELNVNALLLGDSALYLCASSLSPGQLSGANVLTFGAGSRLTVL.

The V gene is TRBV10-3, the J gene TRBJ1-2, with D possibly matching TRBD1 (6 bases). The V end lost 3 bases, the J end lost 4 bases, and 12 bases lay between the germline ends. This CDR3 has 14 amino acids. The germline V gene encodes CDR1 ENHRY and CDR2 SYGVKD. The CDR3 region is CAISDLRGVYGYTF. CDR3 coding DNA: TGTGCCATCAGTGACTTAAGGGGGGTCTATGGCTACACCTTC.

This clone occurred once. The chain recombines TRBV30 with TRBJ2-2; perhaps D is TRBD1 or TRBD2 (6 bases each). V was trimmed by 0 bases and J by 6 bases, leaving 11 bases between them. The CDR3 is made up of 14 amino acids. Germline V gene sequence: CDR1 GTSNPN, CDR2 SVGIG (reference sequence). CDR3 residues: CAWSVKGGPGELFF. CDR3 in DNA: TGTGCCTGGAGTGTAAAGGGGGGCCCCGGGGAGCTGTTTTTT.

This chain connects TRBV5-8 to TRBJ1-1, with 9 positions matching TRBD1. Germline CDR1 reads SGHTS; CDR2 reads YDEGEE. J was trimmed by 1 base and V by 3 bases; bases with no gene match: 4. The CDR3 has 15 residues. The CDR3 is CASSSRGQGNTEAFF. The CDR3 nucleotides are TGTGCCAGCAGCTCCCGGGGACAGGGGAACACTGAAGCTTTCTTT.

The chain links TRBV25-1 to TRBJ2-3; TRBD1 is a possible D gene (6 bases). The germline V and J ends were trimmed by 6 bases and 5 bases, with 15 bases remaining between them. Germline CDR1 is MGHDK and CDR2 is SYGVNS. The CDR3 has 14 residues. CDR3 sequence: CASSTPGDIDTQYF. In DNA, the CDR3 is TGTGCCAGCAGCACCCCAGGGGATATAGATACGCAGTATTTT.

V gene TRBV7-8 combines with J gene TRBJ2-7, with TRBD1 matching over 8 bases. The V gene end was trimmed by 6 bases and the J gene end by 3 bases; junction bases not matched to a gene: 7. CDR1 is SGHVS, CDR2 FQNEAQ, per germline. This CDR3 is 14 amino acids long. The CDR3 DNA reads as TGTGCCAGCAGACCGGACAGGGCGAGCTACGAGCAGTACTTC. Translated: CASRPDRASYEQYF.